This T cell receptor beta chain was sequenced during a study of blood T cell repertoires in COVID-19. This table comes from immunoSEQ multiplex PCR, and its TCRdb copy is limited to in-frame clones, with some not included. The sample holds about 150,000 clones, around 73% seen once. Germline V CDR1 and CDR2: MDHEN, SYDVKM. CDR3 length equals 15 residues. V was pared by 5 bases and J by 1 base, with 8 bases of the junction left unmatched. The sample comprised PBMCs or T cells enriched from blood (not recorded which). This chain links TRBV28 with TRBJ2-7; 7 bases are a match to TRBD1. The clonotype originates from a woman aged 45-65 years who had recovered from COVID-19. This chain's CDR3 is CASSTGQVLSYEQYF. The CDR3 DNA is TGTGCCAGCAGTACCGGACAGGTCTTATCCTACGAGCAGTACTTC.